This T cell receptor beta chain was obtained from a study of blood T cell repertoires in COVID-19. Study-level background: T cells, B-cell-depleted T cells, or PBMCs provided the cDNA or gDNA that served as material.

Measured with immunoSEQ multiplex PCR; TCRdb has only the in-frame clones, and not every one. The sample yields about 74,000 clones, 70% to 90% seen once. Germline V gene sequence: CDR1 SGDLS, CDR2 YYNGEE. The V segment lost 0 bases and the J segment 0 bases; nucleotides outside the gene matches: 9. The CDR3 covers 18 residues. This TCR was sampled from a man between 65 and 85 years old with active or convalescent COVID-19. The sample comprised peripheral blood. The chain uses TRBV9 and TRBJ2-7; 10 bases are shared with TRBD1. CDR3 coding DNA: TGTGCCAGCAGCGTAGGGACAGGGGGTCCGGAGAGCTCCTACGAGCAGTACTTC. Residues: CASSVGTGGPESSYEQYF.